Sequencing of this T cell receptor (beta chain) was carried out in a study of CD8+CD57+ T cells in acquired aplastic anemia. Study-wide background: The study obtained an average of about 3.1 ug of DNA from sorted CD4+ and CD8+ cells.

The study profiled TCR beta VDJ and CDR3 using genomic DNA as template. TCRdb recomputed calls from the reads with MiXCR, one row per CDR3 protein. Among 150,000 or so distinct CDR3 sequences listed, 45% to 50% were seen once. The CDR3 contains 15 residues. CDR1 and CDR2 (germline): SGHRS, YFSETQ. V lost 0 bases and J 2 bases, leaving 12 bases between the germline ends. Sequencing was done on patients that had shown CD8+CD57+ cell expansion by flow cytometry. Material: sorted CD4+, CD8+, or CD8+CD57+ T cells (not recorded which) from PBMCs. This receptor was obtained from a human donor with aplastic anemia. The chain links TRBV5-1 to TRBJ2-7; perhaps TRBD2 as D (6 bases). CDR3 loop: CASSLAGTGTYEQYF. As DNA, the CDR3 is TGCGCCAGCAGCTTGGCCGGGACTGGTACCTACGAGCAGTACTTC.